This T cell receptor beta chain was sequenced for a study of cytomegalovirus exposure and HLA in healthy donors. Study-wide points: In vitro work confirmed that a few CMV-associated chains recognize CMV antigens. TCR beta V segments were, for the most part, productive about 87% or about 30% of the time in an earlier analysis. As a later analysis revealed, the rate of TCR association differed by HLA locus, with DRB1 most and HLA-C fewest. A later analysis found most CMV-associated TCR beta chains apparently HLA-restricted.

This clone was seen a few times. Antigen unknown. Its ends do not fully match the called genes, so a read error is possible. Germline V gene sequence: CDR1 SGHTA, CDR2 FQGNSA. This CDR3 spans 15 amino acids. Amplification used 60 Vbeta primers and 13 Jbeta primers. Method: immunoSEQ multiplex PCR; TCRdb's copy keeps in-frame clones and lacks some. Here the sample spans 150,000 to 200,000 clones, roughly 80% being singletons. What was sequenced was PBMCs. V is TRBV7-2 and J is TRBJ1-5; D is unresolved. The receptor was isolated from a man younger than 35 in good health and CMV-seropositive. Here the CDR3 DNA reads TGTGCCAGCAGTTTAGAAAGCGGAGCTAGTCAGCCCCAGCATTTT. Residues: CASSLESGASQPQHF.